This T cell receptor (beta chain) was obtained from a study of cytomegalovirus exposure and HLA in healthy donors. Study conclusions and caveats: When presence/absence was analysed, sequencing depth was taken to be roughly uniform across donors.

CDR3 size: 17 residues. Germline loops: CDR1 SEHNR, CDR2 FQNEAQ (reference sequence). Trimming left V 1 base short and J 0 bases short, with 13 bases between. It was with 60 Vbeta and 13 Jbeta primers that the PCR ran. TCRdb keeps only in-frame clones here, not all; method: immunoSEQ multiplex PCR. The sample records approximately 130,000 clones, 60% to 85% being singletons. This clone occurred a few times. Its antigen is not identified. Sequences were obtained from PBMCs. The TCR sequence derives from a man between 25 and 39 years old in good health and CMV-seronegative. This chain uses TRBV7-9 with TRBJ2-1, with a tentative D call TRBD1 (5 bases). In DNA, the CDR3 is TGTGCCAGCAGCTTAGAAAAGCCAGGGCCCTCCTACAATGAGCAGTTCTTC. It encodes CASSLEKPGPSYNEQFF.